This T cell receptor beta chain was obtained from a study of shared clonotypes between healthy human individuals. The CDR3 runs 14 residues. Trimming pared 3 bases from V and 5 bases from J, leaving 13 bases between. Germline CDR1 and CDR2: SNHLY and FYNNEI. Donors were Caucasian adults residing in Nashville, Tennessee, USA. The assay ran at deep level. TCRdb's table, derived via immunoSEQ multiplex PCR, lists solely in-frame clones and lacks some. The sample shows some 2,000,000 clones, about 94% of them seen only once. This TCR was sampled from a man between 18 and 29 years old in good health. Sample: naive CD4+ T cells sorted from blood. Subset described: CD45RA+ positively selected. The V call is TRBV2, the J call TRBJ1-1; TRBD1 is a possible D gene (5 bases). In DNA form, the CDR3 reads TGTGCCAGCAGTGAGGTCCAGGGAAGGACTGAAGCTTTCTTT. Protein product: CASSEVQGRTEAFF.